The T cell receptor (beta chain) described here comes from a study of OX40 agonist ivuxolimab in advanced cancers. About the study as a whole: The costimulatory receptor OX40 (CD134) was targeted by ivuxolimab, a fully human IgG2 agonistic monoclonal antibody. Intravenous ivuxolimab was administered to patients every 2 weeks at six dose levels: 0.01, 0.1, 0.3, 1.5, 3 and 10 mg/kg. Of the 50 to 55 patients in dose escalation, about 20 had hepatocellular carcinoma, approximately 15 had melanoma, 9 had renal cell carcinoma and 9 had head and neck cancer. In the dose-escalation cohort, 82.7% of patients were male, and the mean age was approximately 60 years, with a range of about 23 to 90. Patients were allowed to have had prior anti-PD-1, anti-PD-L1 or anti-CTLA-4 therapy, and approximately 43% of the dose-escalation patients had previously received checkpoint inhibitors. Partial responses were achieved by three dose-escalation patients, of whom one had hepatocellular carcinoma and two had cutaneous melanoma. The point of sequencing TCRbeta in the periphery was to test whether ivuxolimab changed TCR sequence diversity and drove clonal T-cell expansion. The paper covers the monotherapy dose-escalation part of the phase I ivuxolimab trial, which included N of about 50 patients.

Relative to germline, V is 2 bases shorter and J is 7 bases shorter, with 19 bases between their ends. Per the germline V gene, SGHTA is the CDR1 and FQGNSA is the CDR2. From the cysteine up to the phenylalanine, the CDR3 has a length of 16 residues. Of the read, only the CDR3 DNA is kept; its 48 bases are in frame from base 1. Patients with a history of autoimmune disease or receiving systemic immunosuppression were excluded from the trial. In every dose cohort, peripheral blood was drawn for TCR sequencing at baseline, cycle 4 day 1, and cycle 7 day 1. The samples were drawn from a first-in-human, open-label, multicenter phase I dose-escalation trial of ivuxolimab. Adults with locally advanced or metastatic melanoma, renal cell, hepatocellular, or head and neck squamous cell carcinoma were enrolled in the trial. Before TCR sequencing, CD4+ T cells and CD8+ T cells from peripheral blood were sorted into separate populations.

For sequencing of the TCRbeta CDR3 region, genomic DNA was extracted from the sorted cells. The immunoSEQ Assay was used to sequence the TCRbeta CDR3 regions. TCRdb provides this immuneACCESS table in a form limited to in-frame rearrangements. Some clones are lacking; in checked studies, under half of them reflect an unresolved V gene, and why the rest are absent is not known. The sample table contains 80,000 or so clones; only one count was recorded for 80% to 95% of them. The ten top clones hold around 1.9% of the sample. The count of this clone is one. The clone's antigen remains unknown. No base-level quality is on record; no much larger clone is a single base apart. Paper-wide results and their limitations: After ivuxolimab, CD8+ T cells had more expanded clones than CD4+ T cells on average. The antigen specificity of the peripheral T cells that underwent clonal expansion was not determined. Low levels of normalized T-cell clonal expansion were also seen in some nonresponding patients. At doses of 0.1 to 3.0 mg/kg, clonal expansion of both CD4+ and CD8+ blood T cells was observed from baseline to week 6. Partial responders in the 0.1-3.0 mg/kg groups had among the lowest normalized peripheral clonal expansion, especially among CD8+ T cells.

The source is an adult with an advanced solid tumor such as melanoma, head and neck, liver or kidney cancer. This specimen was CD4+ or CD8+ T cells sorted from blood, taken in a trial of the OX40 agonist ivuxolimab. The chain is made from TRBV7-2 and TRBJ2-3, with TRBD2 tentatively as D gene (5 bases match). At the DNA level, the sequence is TGTGCCAGCAGCTTAAGTTCCGGACTGGGTTTGAATACGCAGTATTTT. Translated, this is CASSLSSGLGLNTQYF.